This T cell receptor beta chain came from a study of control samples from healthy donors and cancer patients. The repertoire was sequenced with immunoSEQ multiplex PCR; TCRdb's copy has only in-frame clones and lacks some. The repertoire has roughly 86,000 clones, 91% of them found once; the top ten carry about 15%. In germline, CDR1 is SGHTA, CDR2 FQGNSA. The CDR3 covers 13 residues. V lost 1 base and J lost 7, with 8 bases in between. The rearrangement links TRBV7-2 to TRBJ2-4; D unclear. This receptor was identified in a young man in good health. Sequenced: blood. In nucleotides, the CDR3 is TGTGCCAGCAGCTTAGGACCCTCTAACATTCAGTACTTC. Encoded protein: CASSLGPSNIQYF.